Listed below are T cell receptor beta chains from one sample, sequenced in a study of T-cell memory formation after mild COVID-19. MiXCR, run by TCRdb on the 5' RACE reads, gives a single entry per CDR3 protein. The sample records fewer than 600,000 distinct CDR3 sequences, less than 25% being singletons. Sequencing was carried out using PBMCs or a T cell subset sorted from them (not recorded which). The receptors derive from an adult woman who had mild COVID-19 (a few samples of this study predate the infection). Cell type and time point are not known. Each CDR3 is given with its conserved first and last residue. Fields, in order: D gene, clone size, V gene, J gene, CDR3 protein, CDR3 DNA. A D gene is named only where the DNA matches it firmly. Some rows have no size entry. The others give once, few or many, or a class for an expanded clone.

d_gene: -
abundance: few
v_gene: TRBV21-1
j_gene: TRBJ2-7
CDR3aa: CASSIKEKPGYEQYF
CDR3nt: TGTGCCAGCAGCATCAAGGAGAAACCTGGCTACGAGCAGTACTTC

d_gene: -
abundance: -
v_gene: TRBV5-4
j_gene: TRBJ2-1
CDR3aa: CASSFGTGSSYNEQFF
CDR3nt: TGTGCCAGCAGCTTTGGAACAGGGAGCTCCTACAATGAGCAGTTCTTC

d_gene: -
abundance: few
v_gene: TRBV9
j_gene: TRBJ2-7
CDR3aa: CASSVTPGSAYEQYF
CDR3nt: TGTGCCAGCAGCGTAACCCCGGGATCTGCCTACGAGCAGTACTTC

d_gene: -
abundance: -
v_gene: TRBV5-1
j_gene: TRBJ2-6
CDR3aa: CASSLGTRVSSGANVLTF
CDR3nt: TGCGCCAGCAGCTTGGGGACACGTGTAAGCTCTGGGGCCAACGTCCTGACTTTC

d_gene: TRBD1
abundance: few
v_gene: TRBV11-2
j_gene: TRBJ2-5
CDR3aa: CASSRDRETQYF
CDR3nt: TGTGCCAGCAGCCGGGACAGGGAGACCCAGTACTTC

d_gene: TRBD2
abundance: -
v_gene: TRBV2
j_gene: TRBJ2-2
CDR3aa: CASSVRGVAGELFF
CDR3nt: TGTGCCAGCAGTGTTCGGGGGGTGGCCGGGGAGCTGTTTTTT

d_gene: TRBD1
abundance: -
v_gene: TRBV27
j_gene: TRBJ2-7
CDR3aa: CASSSPYRGISYEQYF
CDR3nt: TGTGCCAGCAGTTCACCCTACAGGGGGATTAGCTACGAGCAGTACTTC

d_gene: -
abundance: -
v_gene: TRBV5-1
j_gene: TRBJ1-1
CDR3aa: CASSLASRTAGDTEAFF
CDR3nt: TGCGCCAGCAGCTTGGCCAGCAGGACAGCAGGGGACACTGAAGCTTTCTTT

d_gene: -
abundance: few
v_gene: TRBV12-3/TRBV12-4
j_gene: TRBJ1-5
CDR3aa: CASSFMGSNNQPQHF
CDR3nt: TGTGCCAGCAGTTTCATGGGATCGAACAATCAGCCCCAGCATTTT

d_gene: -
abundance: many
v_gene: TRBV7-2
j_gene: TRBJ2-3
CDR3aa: CASSLAHTDTQYF
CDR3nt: TGTGCCAGCAGCTTAGCACACACAGATACGCAGTATTTT

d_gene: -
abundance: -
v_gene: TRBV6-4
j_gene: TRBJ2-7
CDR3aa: CASGKEGGLYEQYF
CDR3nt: TGTGCCAGCGGGAAAGAGGGAGGTCTCTACGAGCAGTACTTC

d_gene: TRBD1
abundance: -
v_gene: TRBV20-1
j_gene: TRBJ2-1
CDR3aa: CSANPPGTAYNEQFF
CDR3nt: TGCAGTGCTAACCCCCCCGGGACAGCATACAATGAGCAGTTCTTC

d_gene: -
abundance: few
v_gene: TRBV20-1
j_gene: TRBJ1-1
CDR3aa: CSARSAFF
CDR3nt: TGCAGTGCTAGGTCGGCTTTCTTT

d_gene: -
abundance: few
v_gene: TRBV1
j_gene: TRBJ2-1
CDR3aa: CTSRSRGYNEQFF
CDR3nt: TGCACCAGCAGAAGCCGGGGGTACAATGAGCAGTTCTTC

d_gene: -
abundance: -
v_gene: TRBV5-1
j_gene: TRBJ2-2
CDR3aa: CASSSEAANTGELFF
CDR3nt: TGCGCCAGCAGCTCTGAGGCGGCGAACACCGGGGAGCTGTTTTTT

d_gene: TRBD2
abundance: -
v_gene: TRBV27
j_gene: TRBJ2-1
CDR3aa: CASSHWGRVSYNEQFF
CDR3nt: TGTGCCAGCAGCCACTGGGGGAGGGTGTCCTACAATGAGCAGTTCTTC

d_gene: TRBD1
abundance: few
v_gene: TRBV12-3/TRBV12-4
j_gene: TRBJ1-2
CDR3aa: CASSSTGWRYGYTF
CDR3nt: TGTGCCAGCAGTTCGACAGGGTGGCGCTATGGCTACACCTTC

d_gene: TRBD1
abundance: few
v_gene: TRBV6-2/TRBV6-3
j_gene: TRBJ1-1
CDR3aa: CASSSTGQGAGTEAFF
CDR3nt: TGTGCCAGCAGTTCCACCGGACAGGGGGCTGGGACTGAAGCTTTCTTT

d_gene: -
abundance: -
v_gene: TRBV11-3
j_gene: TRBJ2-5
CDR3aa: CASSLYLETQYF
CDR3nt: TGTGCCAGCAGCCTATACCTCGAGACCCAGTACTTC

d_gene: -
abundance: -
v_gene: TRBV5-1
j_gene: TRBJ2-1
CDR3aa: CASSVHTGEQFF
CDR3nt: TGCGCCAGCAGCGTACATACTGGGGAGCAGTTCTTC

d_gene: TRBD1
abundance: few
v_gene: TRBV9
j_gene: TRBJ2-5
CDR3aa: CASSTHPGGGETQYF
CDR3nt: TGTGCCAGCAGCACCCACCCAGGGGGCGGGGAGACCCAGTACTTC

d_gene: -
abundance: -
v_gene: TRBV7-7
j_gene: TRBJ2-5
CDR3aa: CASSRRQAQETQYF
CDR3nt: TGTGCTAGCAGCCGTAGACAGGCCCAAGAGACCCAGTACTTC

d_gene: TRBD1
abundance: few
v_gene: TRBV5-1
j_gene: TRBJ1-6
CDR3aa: CASSSDRGLSPLHF
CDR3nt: TGCGCCAGCAGCTCCGACAGGGGGCTATCACCCCTCCACTTT

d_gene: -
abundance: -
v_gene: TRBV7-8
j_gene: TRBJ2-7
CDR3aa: CASSWVPGGAEQYF
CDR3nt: TGTGCCAGCAGCTGGGTACCGGGGGGCGCCGAGCAGTACTTC

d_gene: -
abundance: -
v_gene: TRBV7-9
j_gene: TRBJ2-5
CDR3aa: CASSYSIGIVPPREETQYF
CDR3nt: TGTGCCAGCAGCTATAGTATCGGTATTGTTCCCCCTCGGGAGGAGACCCAGTACTTC

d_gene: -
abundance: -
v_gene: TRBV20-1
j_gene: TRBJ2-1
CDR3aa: CSARVPDSNEQFF
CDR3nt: TGCAGTGCTAGAGTACCGGACAGTAATGAGCAGTTCTTC

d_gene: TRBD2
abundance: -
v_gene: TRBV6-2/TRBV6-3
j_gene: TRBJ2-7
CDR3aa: CASSKPGLAGVIPYEQYF
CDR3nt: TGTGCCAGCAGTAAACCGGGACTAGCGGGAGTGATCCCTTACGAGCAGTACTTC

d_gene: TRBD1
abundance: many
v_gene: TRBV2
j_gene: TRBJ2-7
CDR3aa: CASSGQGGQGTYEQYF
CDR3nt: TGTGCCAGCAGTGGACAGGGCGGACAGGGGACCTACGAGCAGTACTTC

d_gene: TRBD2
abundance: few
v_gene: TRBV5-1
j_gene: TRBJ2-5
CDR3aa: CASSSLKLAEPGETQYF
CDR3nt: TGCGCCAGCAGCTCCCTGAAACTAGCGGAGCCCGGAGAGACCCAGTACTTC

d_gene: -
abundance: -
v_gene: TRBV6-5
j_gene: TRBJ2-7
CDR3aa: CASSYSKGDGQYF
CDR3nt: TGTGCCAGCAGTTACTCGAAGGGAGATGGGCAGTACTTC

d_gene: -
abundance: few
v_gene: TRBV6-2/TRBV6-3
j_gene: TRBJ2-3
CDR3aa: CASSYSKAQGRLYTDTQYF
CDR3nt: TGTGCCAGCAGTTACTCGAAAGCACAGGGAAGGTTGTACACAGATACGCAGTATTTT

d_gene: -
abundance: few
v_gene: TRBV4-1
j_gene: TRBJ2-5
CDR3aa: CASSHELQETQYF
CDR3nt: TGCGCCAGCAGCCATGAACTCCAAGAGACCCAGTACTTC

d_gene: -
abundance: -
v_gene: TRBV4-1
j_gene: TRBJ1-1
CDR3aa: CASSQESPGTEAFF
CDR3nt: TGCGCCAGCAGCCAAGAATCCCCTGGAACTGAAGCTTTCTTT

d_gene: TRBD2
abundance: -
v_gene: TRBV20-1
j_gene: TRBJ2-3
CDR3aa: CSARAVAGPSTDTQYF
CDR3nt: TGCAGTGCTAGGGCCGTAGCGGGGCCTAGCACAGATACGCAGTATTTT

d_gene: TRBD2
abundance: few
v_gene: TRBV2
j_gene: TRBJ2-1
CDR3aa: CASSDPTSGRGNEQFF
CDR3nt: TGTGCCAGCAGTGACCCGACTAGCGGGAGAGGTAATGAGCAGTTCTTC

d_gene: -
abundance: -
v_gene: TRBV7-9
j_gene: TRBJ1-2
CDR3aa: CASRVLGGRGEGYGYTF
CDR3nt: TGTGCCAGCAGGGTCCTGGGGGGCAGGGGAGAAGGCTATGGCTACACCTTC

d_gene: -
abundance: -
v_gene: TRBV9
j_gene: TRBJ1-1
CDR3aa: CASSNGGATEAFF
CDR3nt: TGTGCCAGCAGCAATGGGGGTGCCACTGAAGCTTTCTTT

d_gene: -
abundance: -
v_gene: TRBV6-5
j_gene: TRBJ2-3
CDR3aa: CASSHRRDTQYF
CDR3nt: TGTGCCAGCAGTCACAGGAGGGATACGCAGTATTTT

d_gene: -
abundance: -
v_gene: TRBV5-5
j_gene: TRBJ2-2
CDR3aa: CASSSVGGQTGELFF
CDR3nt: TGTGCCAGCAGCTCCGTTGGGGGTCAAACCGGGGAGCTGTTTTTT

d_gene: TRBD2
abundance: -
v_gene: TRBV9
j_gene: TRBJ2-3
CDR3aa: CASSVEVAGAADTQYF
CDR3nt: TGTGCCAGCAGCGTAGAAGTAGCGGGAGCGGCAGATACGCAGTATTTT